Shown below are 17 T cell receptor beta chains from a single sample sequenced in a study of cytomegalovirus exposure and HLA in healthy donors. The PCR made use of 60 Vbeta and 13 Jbeta primers. This table comes from immunoSEQ multiplex PCR, and its TCRdb copy is limited to in-frame clones, with some not included. The table includes over 150,000 clones, approximately 78% detected once. Specimen: PBMCs. All receptors derive from a woman in her forties or fifties in good health and CMV-seropositive.

This rearrangement joins TRBV5-6 to TRBJ2-3; D is perhaps TRBD2 (6 bases). The CDR3 is made up of 17 amino acids. The V and J ends lost 0 bases and 0 bases respectively, with 14 bases between them. Germline CDR1 SGHDT, CDR2 YYEEEE. The CDR3 region has the DNA TGTGCCAGCAGCTTGGGGGGACTCCGCGGAAGCACAGATACGCAGTATTTT. Translating it yields CASSLGGLRGSTDTQYF.

The chain combines TRBV5-1 with TRBJ1-2; D call uncertain. This CDR3 region has 14 residues. Germline CDR1 SGHRS, CDR2 YFSETQ. The V gene lost 4 bases and the J gene lost 4 bases, with 14 bases spanning the gap. Written as DNA, the CDR3 is TGCGCCAGCAGCCTGTTTGGGAGTTCCTATGGCTACACCTTC. This translates into CASSLFGSSYGYTF.

The chain couples TRBV7-3 to TRBJ2-7; 11 nucleotides agree with TRBD2. J gave up 5 bases and V 5 bases, and 20 bases lay outside the gene matches. Germline CDR1 SGHTA, CDR2 FQGTGA. CDR3 length: 19 amino acids. The CDR3 region is CASSMSGTSGTRTRDEQYF. CDR3 DNA: TGTGCCAGCAGCATGTCCGGGACTAGCGGAACACGAACTCGGGACGAGCAGTACTTC. Combining the CDR3 with reference TRBV7-3 and TRBJ2-7 gives the whole variable domain GAGVSQTPSNKVTEKGKYVELRCDPISGHTALYWYRQSLGQGPEFLIYFQGTGAADDSGLPNDRFFAVRPEGSVSTLKIQRTERGDSAVYLCASSMSGTSGTRTRDEQYFGPGTRLTVT.

The V and J genes are TRBV18 and TRBJ1-1; D gene unclear. The V end lost 5 bases, the J end lost 2 bases, and 6 bases lay between the germline ends. The CDR3 length is 12 residues. Per the germline V gene, CDR1 is KGHSH and CDR2 is LQKENI. The CDR3 bases are TGTGCCAGCTCATATGTAAACACTGAAGCTTTCTTT. This encodes CASSYVNTEAFF.

The rearrangement joins TRBV19 to TRBJ1-1; D may be TRBD1 (5 bases). There are 15 residues in the CDR3. CDR1 LNHDA and CDR2 SQIVND come from the germline V gene (reference sequence). V lost 5 bases and J lost 0, with 13 bases in between. The CDR3 sequence: CASSPKRGMNTEAFF. CDR3 nucleotides: TGTGCCAGTAGTCCCAAGCGGGGGATGAACACTGAAGCTTTCTTT.

J is TRBJ1-1 and V is TRBV9; TRBD1 matches 9 bases. The germline gives CDR1 SGDLS, CDR2 YYNGEE. CDR3 length equals 14 residues. The ends lost 0 bases at V and 4 bases at J; junction bases unmatched: 1. CDR3 in DNA: TGTGCCAGCAGCGTAGGGGGACAGGGCACTGAAGCTTTCTTT. This encodes CASSVGGQGTEAFF.

The chain employs TRBV11-2 and TRBJ2-7; TRBD1 matches at 9 bases. CDR3 size: 17 residues. With V trimmed by 2 bases and J by 8 bases, 16 bases remained unmatched. Germline values: CDR1 SGHAT, CDR2 FQNNGV. This CDR3 is CASSLSPIQGAGQKQYF. In nucleotides, the CDR3 is TGTGCCAGCAGCTTATCCCCAATACAGGGGGCGGGACAAAAGCAGTACTTC.

The rearrangement joins TRBV19 to TRBJ2-4, with 8 bases lining up with TRBD2. Trimming removed 10 bases from V and 9 bases from J; junction bases left unmatched: 14. The CDR3 is made up of 14 amino acids. Germline V CDR1 and CDR2: LNHDA, SQIVND (reference sequence). CDR3 in DNA: TGTGCCACCGGGGGGGAGAACGGGATCGGCATTCAGTACTTC. Amino acid sequence: CATGGENGIGIQYF.

The rearrangement joins TRBV7-6 to TRBJ1-4; 8 bases match TRBD1. The CDR3 sequence is 14 residues long. The V gene's germline CDR1 is SGHVS and CDR2 FNYEAQ. J gave up 5 bases and V 4 bases, and 3 bases lay outside the gene matches. CDR3 in amino acids: CASSSGTGNEKLFF. CDR3 nucleotide sequence: TGTGCCAGCAGCTCGGGGACAGGAAATGAAAAACTGTTTTTT.

This chain links TRBV2 with TRBJ2-7, with unresolved D. The ends were cut back, 4 bases at V and 7 bases at J, with 11 bases in the middle. The CDR3 runs 12 residues. From germline, CDR1 is SNHLY and CDR2 FYNNEI. The CDR3 nucleotides are TGTGCCAGCAGTGTAGACCCGGGTGAGCAGTACTTC. The encoded protein is CASSVDPGEQYF.

V gene TRBV5-1 combines with J gene TRBJ1-2; 9 positions agree with TRBD1. This CDR3 has 16 residues. Germline CDR1 is SGHRS and CDR2 is YFSETQ. V shed 4 bases, J shed 7 bases, and the junction held 14 bases outside the gene matches. CDR3 DNA: TGCGCCAGCAGCCGGAACACCGGGACAGGGTTGGGTGGCTACACCTTC. Protein product: CASSRNTGTGLGGYTF. Full variable domain (rest looked up from reference TRBV5-1 and TRBJ1-2): KAGVTQTPRYLIKTRGQQVTLSCSPISGHRSVSWYQQTPGQGLQFLFEYFSETQRNKGNFPGRFSGRQFSNSRSEMNVSTLELGDSALYLCASSRNTGTGLGGYTFGSGTRLTVV.

This clone has a handful of counts. The J gene is TRBJ2-5, the V gene TRBV6-6; 9 nucleotides agree with TRBD2. The junction had 4 bases not matched to a gene; V was cut back by 0 bases and J by 2 bases. The CDR3 covers 16 residues. CDR1 and CDR2 (germline): MNHNY, SVGAGI (reference sequence). The CDR3 region is CASSYSGLASQETQYF. DNA for the CDR3: TGTGCCAGCAGTTACTCGGGACTAGCATCTCAAGAGACCCAGTACTTC.

Details on this clone: Relative to the germline gene, one junction end is altered; a read error may explain this. The chain uses TRBV7-7 and TRBJ2-2, with D perhaps TRBD1 or TRBD2 (7 bases each). This CDR3 has 14 amino acids. CDR1 is SSHAT, CDR2 FNYEAQ, per germline (reference sequence). DNA of the CDR3: TGTGCTAGCAGGACAGGACTAGACACCGGGGAGCTGTTTTTT. Translated, it gives CASRTGLDTGELFF.

The chain recombines TRBV29-1 with TRBJ1-3; a weak D match, TRBD1 (5 bases). Trimming took off 6 bases at V and 7 bases at J, with 13 bases between the two ends. Germline CDR1 reads SQVTM; CDR2 reads ANQGSEA. The CDR3 loop spans 12 amino acids. The chain's CDR3 is CSVAGHRNTIYF. DNA of the CDR3: TGCAGCGTCGCTGGACACCGGAACACCATATATTTT.

The chain links TRBV2 to TRBJ2-1; 9 bases align to TRBD1. The CDR3 length is 16 residues. The V gene's germline CDR1 is SNHLY and CDR2 FYNNEI. Trimming at V came to 4 bases and at J to 2 bases, leaving 6 bases not matched to a gene. CDR3 DNA: TGTGCCAGCAGTGCTCTTAGACAGGGGGCCTACAATGAGCAGTTCTTC. This translates into CASSALRQGAYNEQFF.

The chain recombines TRBV7-3 with TRBJ1-2, with 7 bases aligning to TRBD1. V lost 9 bases to trimming and J lost 3 bases; unmatched junction nucleotides: 10. The CDR3 loop spans 14 amino acids. Germline lookup yields CDR1 SGHTA and CDR2 FQGTGA. As DNA, the CDR3 is TGTGCCAGACTGGGACAGAGTTCGGACTATGGCTACACCTTC. Residues: CARLGQSSDYGYTF.

This clone occurred a few times. The J gene is TRBJ1-5, the V gene TRBV19; TRBD1 matches 7 bases. The CDR3 has 14 amino acids. Germline trimming cut 4 bases from V and 7 bases from J; bases unmatched to any gene: 7. Germline CDR1 and CDR2: LNHDA and SQIVND (reference sequence). The CDR3 nucleotides are TGTGCCAGTAGTACGTTACAGGGGAGCCAGCCCCAGCATTTT. It yields the protein CASSTLQGSQPQHF.